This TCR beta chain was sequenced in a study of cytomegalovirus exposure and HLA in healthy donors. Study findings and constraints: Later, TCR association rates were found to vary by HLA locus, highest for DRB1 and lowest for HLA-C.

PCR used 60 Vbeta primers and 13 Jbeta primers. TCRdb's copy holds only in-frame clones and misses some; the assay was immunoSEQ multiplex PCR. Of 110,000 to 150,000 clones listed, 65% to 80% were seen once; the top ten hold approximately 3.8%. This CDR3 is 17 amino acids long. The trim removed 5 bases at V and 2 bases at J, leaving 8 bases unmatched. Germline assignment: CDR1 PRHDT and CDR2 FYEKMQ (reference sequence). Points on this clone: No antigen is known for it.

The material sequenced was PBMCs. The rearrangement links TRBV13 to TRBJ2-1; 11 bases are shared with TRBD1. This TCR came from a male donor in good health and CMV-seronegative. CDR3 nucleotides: TGTGCCAGCAGCCTCCCCCCGGGACAGGGGGCCTACAATGAGCAGTTCTTC. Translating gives CASSLPPGQGAYNEQFF.